This T cell receptor beta chain is from a study of shared clonotypes between healthy human individuals. Execution of the assay was at deep level. Clones were read by immunoSEQ multiplex PCR, and TCRdb kept only the in-frame ones, dropping some. The sample holds around 650,000 clones; 95% to 97% are singletons and the top ten take about 0.12%. Naivety among CD8 cells was defined by CD45RO negativity and positive CCR7 selection, thereby excluding terminally differentiated effector memory CD45RA+ cells. Study-wide findings and caveats: Relative to memory subsets, naive subsets generally showed larger estimated richness.

On this clone: Its specificity is not known.

The length of the CDR3 is 14 residues. J lost 3 bases, V lost 5 bases, and 6 bases had no gene match. The V gene's germline CDR1 is SGHNT and CDR2 YYREEE (reference sequence). The chain carries TRBV5-4 and TRBJ2-7, with 9 bases matching TRBD2. The sample comprised naive CD8+ T cells sorted from blood. This receptor was identified in a woman aged 30 to 39 in good health. CDR3 bases: TGTGCCAGCAGTCATAGGACTAGCGACTACGAGCAGTACTTC. Translation gives CASSHRTSDYEQYF.